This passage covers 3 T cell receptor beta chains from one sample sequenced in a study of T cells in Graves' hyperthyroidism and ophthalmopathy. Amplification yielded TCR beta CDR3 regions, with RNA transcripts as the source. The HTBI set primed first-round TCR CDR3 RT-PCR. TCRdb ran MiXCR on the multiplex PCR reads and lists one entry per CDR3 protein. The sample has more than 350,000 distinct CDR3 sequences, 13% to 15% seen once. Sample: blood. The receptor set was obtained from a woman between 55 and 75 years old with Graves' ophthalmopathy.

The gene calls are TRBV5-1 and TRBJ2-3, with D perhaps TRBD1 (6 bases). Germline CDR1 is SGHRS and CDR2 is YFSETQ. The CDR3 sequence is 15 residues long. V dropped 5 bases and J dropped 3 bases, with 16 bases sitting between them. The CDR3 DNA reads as TGCGCCAGCAGAGGACAGACCTTAGGAACAGATACGCAGTATTTT. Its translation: CASRGQTLGTDTQYF.

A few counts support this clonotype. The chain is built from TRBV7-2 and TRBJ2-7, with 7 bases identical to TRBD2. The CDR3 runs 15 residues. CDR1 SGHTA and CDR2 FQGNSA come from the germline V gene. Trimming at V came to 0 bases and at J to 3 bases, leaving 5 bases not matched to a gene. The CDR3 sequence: CASSLASSGVYEQYF. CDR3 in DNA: TGTGCCAGCAGCTTAGCGTCTAGCGGTGTCTACGAGCAGTACTTC.

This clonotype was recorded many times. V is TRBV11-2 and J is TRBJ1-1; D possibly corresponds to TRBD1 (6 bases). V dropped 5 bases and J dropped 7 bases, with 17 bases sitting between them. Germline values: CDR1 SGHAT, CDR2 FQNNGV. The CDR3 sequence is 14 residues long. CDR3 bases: TGTGCCAGCAGCGCTGTCGCAGGGGCGGATGAAGCTTTCTTT. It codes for CASSAVAGADEAFF.